The source of this TCR beta chain is a study of blood T cells in healthy people across ages. Study-level findings and limits: Comparison with aged donors showed that long-lived donors had more naive CD4+ cells and higher diversity.

Healthy individuals of Caucasian origin from Russia, aged 6 to 90, served as donors. The second PCR ran about 6 to 12 cycles with a sample-barcoded 5' primer and J-beta primers. Each cDNA molecule, via a template-switch adaptor with 12 random nucleotides, was tagged. TCRdb reanalysed the 5' RACE reads using MiXCR and keeps one entry per CDR3 protein. The sample has over 1,500,000 distinct CDR3 sequences; around 42% are singletons. As concerns this clonotype: Its antigen remains unidentified. One junction end disagrees with the germline gene, perhaps due to a read error.

The CDR3 is 16 residues long. CDR1 is SGDLS, CDR2 YYNGEE, per germline. The sample was blood. This receptor was identified in a human donor in good health. The chain joins TRBV9 to TRBJ2-1; 12 bases match TRBD2. CDR3 coding DNA: TGTGTCAGCAGCGTACTAGCGGGGGGCCTCTACAATGAGCAGTTCTTC. Translating gives CVSSVLAGGLYNEQFF.